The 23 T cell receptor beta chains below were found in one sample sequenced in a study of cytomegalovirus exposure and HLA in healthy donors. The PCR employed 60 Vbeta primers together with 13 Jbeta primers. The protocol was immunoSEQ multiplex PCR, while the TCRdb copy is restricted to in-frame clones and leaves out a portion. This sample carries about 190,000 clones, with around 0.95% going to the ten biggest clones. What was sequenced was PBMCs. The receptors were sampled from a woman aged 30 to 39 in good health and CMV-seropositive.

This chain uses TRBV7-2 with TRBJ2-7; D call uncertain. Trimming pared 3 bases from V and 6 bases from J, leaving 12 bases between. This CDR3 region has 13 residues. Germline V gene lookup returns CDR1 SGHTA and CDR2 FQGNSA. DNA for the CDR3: TGTGCCAGCAGCTTTTCTAGAAACGCCGAGCAGTACTTC. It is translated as CASSFSRNAEQYF.

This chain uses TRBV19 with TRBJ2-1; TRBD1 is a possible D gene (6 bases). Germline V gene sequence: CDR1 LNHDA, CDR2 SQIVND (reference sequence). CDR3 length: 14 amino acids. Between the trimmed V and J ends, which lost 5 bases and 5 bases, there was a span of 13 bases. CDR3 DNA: TGTGCCAGTAGTTGGGGGCGCGGCCACAATGAGCAGTTCTTC. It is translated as CASSWGRGHNEQFF.

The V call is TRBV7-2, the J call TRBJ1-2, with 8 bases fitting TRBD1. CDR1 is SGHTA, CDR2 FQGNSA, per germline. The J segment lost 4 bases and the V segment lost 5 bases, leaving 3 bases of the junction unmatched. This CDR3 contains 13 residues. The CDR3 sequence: CASSEDRGYGYTF. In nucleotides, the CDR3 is TGTGCCAGCAGCGAAGACAGGGGCTATGGCTACACCTTC.

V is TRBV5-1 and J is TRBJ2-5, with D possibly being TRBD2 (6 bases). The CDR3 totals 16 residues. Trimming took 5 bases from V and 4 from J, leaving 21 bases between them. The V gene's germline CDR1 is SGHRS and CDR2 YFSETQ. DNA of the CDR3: TGCGCCAGCAGGGGCGGAGGGACGTCTGAGGGAGAGACCCAGTACTTC. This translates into CASRGGGTSEGETQYF.

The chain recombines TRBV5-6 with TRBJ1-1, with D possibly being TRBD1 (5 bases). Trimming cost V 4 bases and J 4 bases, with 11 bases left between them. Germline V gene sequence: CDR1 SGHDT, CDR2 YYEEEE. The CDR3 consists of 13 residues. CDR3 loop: CASSPMGGTEAFF. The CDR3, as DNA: TGTGCCAGCAGCCCGATGGGGGGCACTGAAGCTTTCTTT.

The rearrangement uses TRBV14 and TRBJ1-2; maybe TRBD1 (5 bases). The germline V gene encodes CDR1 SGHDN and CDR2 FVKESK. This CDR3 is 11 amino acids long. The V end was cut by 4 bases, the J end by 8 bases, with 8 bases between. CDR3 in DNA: TGTGCCAGCAGCCCAGGGTTGGGCTACACCTTC. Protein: CASSPGLGYTF.

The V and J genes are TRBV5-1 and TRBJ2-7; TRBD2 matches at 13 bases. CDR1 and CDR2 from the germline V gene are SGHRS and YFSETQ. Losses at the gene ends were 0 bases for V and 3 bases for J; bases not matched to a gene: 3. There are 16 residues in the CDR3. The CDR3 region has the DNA TGCGCCAGCAGCTTGGGCCGACTAGCGGGAGGCTACGAGCAGTACTTC. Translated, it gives CASSLGRLAGGYEQYF.

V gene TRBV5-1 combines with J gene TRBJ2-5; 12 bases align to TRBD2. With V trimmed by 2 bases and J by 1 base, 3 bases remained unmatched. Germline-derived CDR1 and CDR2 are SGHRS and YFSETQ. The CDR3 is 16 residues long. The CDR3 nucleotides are TGCGCCAGCAGCTTACTAGCGGGGGGAGTCCAAGAGACCCAGTACTTC. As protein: CASSLLAGGVQETQYF.

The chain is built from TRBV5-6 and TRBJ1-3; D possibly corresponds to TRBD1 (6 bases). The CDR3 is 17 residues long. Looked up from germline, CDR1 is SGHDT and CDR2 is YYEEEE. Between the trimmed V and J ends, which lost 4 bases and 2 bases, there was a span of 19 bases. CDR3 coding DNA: TGTGCCAGCAGCCCCCTGAGACAGGATGGCACTGGAAACACCATATATTTT. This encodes CASSPLRQDGTGNTIYF.

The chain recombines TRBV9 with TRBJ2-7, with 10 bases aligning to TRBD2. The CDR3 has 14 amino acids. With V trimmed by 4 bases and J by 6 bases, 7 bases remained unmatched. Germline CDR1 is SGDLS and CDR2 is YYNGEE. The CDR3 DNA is TGTGCCAGCAGCTCGGGGCTAGCGGGAGTCGAGCAGTACTTC. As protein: CASSSGLAGVEQYF.

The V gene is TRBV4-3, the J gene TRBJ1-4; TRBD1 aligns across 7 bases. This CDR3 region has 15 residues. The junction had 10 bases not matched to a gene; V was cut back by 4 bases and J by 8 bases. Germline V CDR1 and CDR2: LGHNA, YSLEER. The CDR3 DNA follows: TGCGCCAGCAGCCGACGACGACAGGGAGGAGAAAAACTGTTTTTT. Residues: CASSRRRQGGEKLFF.

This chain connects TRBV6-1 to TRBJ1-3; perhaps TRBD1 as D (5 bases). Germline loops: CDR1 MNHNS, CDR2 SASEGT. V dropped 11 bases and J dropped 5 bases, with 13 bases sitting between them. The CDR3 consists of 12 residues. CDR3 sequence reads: CAAPLDRNTIYF. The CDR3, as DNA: TGTGCCGCCCCCCTGGACAGAAACACCATATATTTT.

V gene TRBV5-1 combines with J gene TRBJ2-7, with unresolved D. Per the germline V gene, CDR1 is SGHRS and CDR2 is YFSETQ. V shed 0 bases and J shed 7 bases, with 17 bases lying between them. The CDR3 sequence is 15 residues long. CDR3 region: CASSLAPGSRKEQYF. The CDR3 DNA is TGCGCCAGCAGCTTGGCCCCCGGGTCTAGAAAAGAGCAGTACTTC.

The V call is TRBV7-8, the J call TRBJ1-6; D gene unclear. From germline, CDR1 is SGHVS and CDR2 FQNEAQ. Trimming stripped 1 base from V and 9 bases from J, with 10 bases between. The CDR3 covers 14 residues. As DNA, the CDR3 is TGTGCCAGCAGCTTAGAACTTTTCCTTTCACCCCTCCACTTT. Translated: CASSLELFLSPLHF.

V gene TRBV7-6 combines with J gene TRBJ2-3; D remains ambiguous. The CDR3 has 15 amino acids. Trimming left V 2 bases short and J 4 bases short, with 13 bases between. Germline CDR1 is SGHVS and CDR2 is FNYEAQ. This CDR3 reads CASSLIPEPSDTQYF. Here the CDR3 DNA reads TGTGCCAGCAGCTTAATCCCGGAGCCTTCAGATACGCAGTATTTT.

The chain's CDR3 is CASKSTGGPGLEQYF. CDR3 nucleotide sequence: TGTGCCAGCAAATCGACAGGGGGCCCAGGTTTGGAGCAGTACTTC. The rearrangement joins TRBV28 to TRBJ2-7, with 10 bases identical to TRBD1. Germline V gene sequence: CDR1 MDHEN, CDR2 SYDVKM. This CDR3 contains 15 residues. Trimming at V came to 7 bases and at J to 7 bases, leaving 13 bases not matched to a gene.

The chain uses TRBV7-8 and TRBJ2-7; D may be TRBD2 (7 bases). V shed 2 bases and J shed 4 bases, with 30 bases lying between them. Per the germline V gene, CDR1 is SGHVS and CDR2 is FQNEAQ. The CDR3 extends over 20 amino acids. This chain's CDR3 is CASSLSWGGRGLAEIYEQYF. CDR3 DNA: TGTGCCAGCAGCTTAAGTTGGGGGGGCCGAGGGCTAGCGGAGATATACGAGCAGTACTTC.

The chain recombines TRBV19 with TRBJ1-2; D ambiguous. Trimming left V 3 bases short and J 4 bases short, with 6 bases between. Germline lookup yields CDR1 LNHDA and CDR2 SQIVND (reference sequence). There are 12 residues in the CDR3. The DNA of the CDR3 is TGTGCCAGTAGTATTTGGAGCTATGGCTACACCTTC. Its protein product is CASSIWSYGYTF.

This chain's CDR3 is CAISGLAGEENEQYF. CDR3 nucleotides: TGTGCCATCAGTGGACTAGCGGGAGAAGAGAACGAGCAGTACTTC. The chain employs TRBV10-3 and TRBJ2-7, with 12 positions matching TRBD2. J was trimmed by 5 bases and V by 4 bases; bases with no gene match: 6. The CDR3 extends over 15 amino acids. CDR1 is ENHRY, CDR2 SYGVKD, per germline.

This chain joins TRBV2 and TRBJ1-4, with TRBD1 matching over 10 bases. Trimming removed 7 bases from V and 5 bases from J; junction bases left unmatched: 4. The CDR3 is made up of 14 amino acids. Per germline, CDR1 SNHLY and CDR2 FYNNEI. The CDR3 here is CASNRDRGNEKLFF. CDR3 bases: TGTGCCAGCAACCGGGACAGGGGAAATGAAAAACTGTTTTTT.

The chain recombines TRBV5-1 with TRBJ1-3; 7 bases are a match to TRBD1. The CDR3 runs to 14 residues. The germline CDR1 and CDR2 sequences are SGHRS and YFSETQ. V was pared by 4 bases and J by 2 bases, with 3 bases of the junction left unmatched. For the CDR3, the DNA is TGCGCCAGCAGCCCGCAGGGGGCTGGAAACACCATATATTTT. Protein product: CASSPQGAGNTIYF.

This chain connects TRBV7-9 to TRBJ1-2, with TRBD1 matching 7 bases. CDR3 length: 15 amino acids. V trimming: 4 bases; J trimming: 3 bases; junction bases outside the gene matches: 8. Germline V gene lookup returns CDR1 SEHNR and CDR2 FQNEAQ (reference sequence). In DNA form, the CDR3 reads TGTGCCAGCAGCTCCCAAACAGGGGTGCACTATGGCTACACCTTC. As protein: CASSSQTGVHYGYTF.

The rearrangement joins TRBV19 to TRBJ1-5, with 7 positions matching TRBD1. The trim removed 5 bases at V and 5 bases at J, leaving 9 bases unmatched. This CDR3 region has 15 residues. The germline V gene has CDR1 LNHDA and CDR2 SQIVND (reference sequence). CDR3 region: CASSPVDRIYQPQHF. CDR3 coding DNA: TGTGCCAGTAGTCCGGTGGACAGGATCTATCAGCCCCAGCATTTT.